These 22 T cell receptor beta chains came from one sample sequenced in a study of T cell changes during pregnancy in multiple sclerosis. TCRdb's table, derived via immunoSEQ multiplex PCR, lists solely in-frame clones and lacks some. The table lists 40,000 to 45,000 clones, approximately 91% of them singletons. The sample consisted of CD4+ T cells from peripheral blood mononuclear cells, taken in the second trimester of pregnancy. Receptor source: a female donor in good health, enrolled as a control in a pregnancy study.

This sequence joins TRBV25-1 and TRBJ2-1; D possibly corresponds to TRBD2 (5 bases). Germline-derived CDR1 and CDR2 are MGHDK and SYGVNS. V shed 6 bases and J shed 7 bases, with 13 bases lying between them. The CDR3 has 13 amino acids. In DNA form, the CDR3 reads TGTGCCAGCAGATCCTCGGGGAAAAATGAGCAGTTCTTC. This encodes CASRSSGKNEQFF.

The genes are TRBV4-3 and TRBJ2-7; D unclear. The CDR3 length is 15 residues. CDR1 is LGHNA and CDR2 is YSLEER in the germline V gene. V lost 6 bases and J lost 2, with 17 bases in between. The CDR3 region has the DNA TGCGCCAGCAGTCAGCGATTCGAAAGGACCTACGAGCAGTACTTC. Translating gives CASSQRFERTYEQYF.

This chain uses TRBV6-5 with TRBJ2-7, with D possibly TRBD1 on 6 matching bases. Germline V gene sequence: CDR1 MNHEY, CDR2 SVGAGI. The CDR3 has 15 amino acids. The V end lost 4 bases, the J end lost 4 bases, and 17 bases lay between the germline ends. As DNA, the CDR3 is TGTGCCAGCAGTTCCAGACCTATGCAGGGGTACGAGCAGTACTTC. This translates into CASSSRPMQGYEQYF.

The J gene is TRBJ2-3, the V gene TRBV30, with 8 positions matching TRBD2. Germline CDR1 is GTSNPN and CDR2 is SVGIG (reference sequence). The CDR3 sequence is 14 residues long. Losses at the gene ends were 6 bases for V and 1 base for J; bases not matched to a gene: 6. CDR3 DNA sequence: TGTGCCTGTTCTCTGCGGGGGGGCACAGATACGCAGTATTTT. Encoded protein: CACSLRGGTDTQYF.

The rearrangement uses TRBV5-6 and TRBJ2-1, with TRBD1 as a possible D gene (6 bases). This CDR3 has 14 residues. Germline V gene sequence: CDR1 SGHDT, CDR2 YYEEEE. The ends were cut back, 2 bases at V and 1 base at J, with 7 bases in the middle. This chain's CDR3 is CASSFDRSYNEQFF. In DNA form, the CDR3 reads TGTGCCAGCAGCTTTGACAGGTCCTACAATGAGCAGTTCTTC.

The rearrangement joins TRBV6-4 to TRBJ2-7, with D tentatively TRBD1 (7 bases). CDR3 length equals 16 residues. Germline V gene lookup returns CDR1 MRHNA and CDR2 SNTAGT. V dropped 4 bases and J dropped 3 bases, with 19 bases sitting between them. In nucleotides, the CDR3 is TGTGCCAGCAGTGGGATTAGGGCCAGGGGGGACTACGAGCAGTACTTC. Translated, it gives CASSGIRARGDYEQYF.

The gene calls are TRBV10-1 and TRBJ2-7; 8 bases map to TRBD1. V shed 5 bases and J 5 bases; nucleotides not matched to a gene: 5. The CDR3 contains 13 residues. Germline-derived CDR1 and CDR2 are WNHNN and SYGVQD (reference sequence). The CDR3 loop is CASSSGQGDEQYF. The CDR3 bases are TGCGCCAGCAGTAGTGGACAGGGTGACGAGCAGTACTTC.

This chain uses TRBV5-8 with TRBJ2-1; 8 nucleotides agree with TRBD2. CDR3 length: 16 amino acids. CDR1 is SGHTS, CDR2 YDEGEE, per germline. Trimming cost V 2 bases and J 3 bases; bases outside gene matches: 7. The CDR3 nucleotides read TGTGCCAGCAGCTTTTTTAGCGGGAAGGTCTACAATGAGCAGTTCTTC. Its translation is CASSFFSGKVYNEQFF.

V is TRBV11-2 and J is TRBJ1-1; no firm D call. CDR3 size: 13 residues. Germline V lookup: CDR1 SGHAT, CDR2 FQNNGV. The germline V and J ends were trimmed by 1 base and 3 bases, with 6 bases remaining between them. CDR3 loop: CASSLGLYTEAFF. Written as DNA, the CDR3 is TGTGCCAGCAGCTTAGGACTGTACACTGAAGCTTTCTTT.

The chain combines TRBV11-1 with TRBJ1-6; 8 bases fit TRBD1. Looked up from germline, CDR1 is SGHAT and CDR2 is FQDESV (reference sequence). V shed 5 bases and J 3 bases; nucleotides not matched to a gene: 6. The CDR3 is made up of 16 amino acids. Written as DNA, the CDR3 is TGTGCCAGCAGCCTCCGGGACAGGAGCTATAATTCACCCCTCCACTTT. Its protein is CASSLRDRSYNSPLHF. The variable domain in full, completed from reference TRBV11-1 and TRBJ1-6, reads EAEVAQSPRYKITEKSQAVAFWCDPISGHATLYWYRQILGQGPELLVQFQDESVVDDSQLPKDRFSAERLKGVDSTLKIQPAELGDSAMYLCASSLRDRSYNSPLHFGNGTRLTVT.

The chain is built from TRBV29-1 and TRBJ2-5; 11 bases map to TRBD2. V lost 4 bases and J lost 2; bases outside the gene matches: 3. CDR3 size: 14 residues. CDR1 is SQVTM, CDR2 ANQGSEA, per germline. In DNA form, the CDR3 reads TGCAGCGTTGTACTAGCGGGGGCACAAGAGACCCAGTACTTC. This translates into CSVVLAGAQETQYF.

The gene calls are TRBV5-1 and TRBJ2-7; the D gene is possibly TRBD2 (5 bases). CDR1 is SGHRS, CDR2 YFSETQ, per germline. Trimming stripped 0 bases from V and 5 bases from J, with 12 bases between. This CDR3 has 14 amino acids. In DNA, the CDR3 is TGCGCCAGCAGCTTGGAACTAGATTTCCACGAGCAGTACTTC. It codes for CASSLELDFHEQYF.

This clone has more than one count but fewer than ten. The chain combines TRBV4-2 with TRBJ1-4; D not certain. CDR1 and CDR2 from the germline V gene are LGHNA and YNFKEQ. CDR3 length: 16 residues. Trimming removed 1 base from V and 5 bases from J, with 14 bases in between. In nucleotides, the CDR3 is TGTGCCAGCAGCCAAGTTCCACAGTCCTACAATGAAAAACTGTTTTTT. Translation: CASSQVPQSYNEKLFF.

V is TRBV7-9 and J is TRBJ1-5; TRBD1 aligns across 10 bases. The V and J ends lost 4 bases and 6 bases, in that order; junction bases with no gene match: 6. The CDR3 has 15 residues. Germline CDR1 is SEHNR and CDR2 is FQNEAQ (reference sequence). CDR3 nucleotide sequence: TGTGCCAGCAGCTCCACGGGACAGGGGAGTCAGCCCCAGCATTTT. Protein: CASSSTGQGSQPQHF.

This clone was seen once. The chain joins TRBV18 to TRBJ1-1; the match to TRBD1 covers 9 bases. This CDR3 is 13 amino acids long. CDR1 is KGHSH and CDR2 is LQKENI in the germline V gene. Trimming took 6 bases from V and 7 from J; bases not matched to a gene: 6. CDR3 bases: TGTGCCAGCTCGTCGGGACAGGGAAATGAAGCTTTCTTT. It codes for CASSSGQGNEAFF.

The rearrangement uses TRBV7-9 and TRBJ2-1; weak D call: TRBD2 (5 bases). The CDR3 consists of 16 residues. Germline V gene lookup returns CDR1 SEHNR and CDR2 FQNEAQ (reference sequence). The V end was cut by 1 base, the J end by 0 bases, with 10 bases between. The CDR3 region is CASSLVSGSSYNEQFF. DNA for the CDR3: TGTGCCAGCAGCTTAGTATCGGGGAGCTCCTACAATGAGCAGTTCTTC.

The gene calls are TRBV7-9 and TRBJ1-3; D is unclear. Germline CDR1 and CDR2: SEHNR and FQNEAQ (reference sequence). This CDR3 spans 14 amino acids. V shed 1 base and J shed 4 bases, with 8 bases lying between them. Written as DNA, the CDR3 is TGTGCCAGCAGCTTAGACGGGGTAGGAAACACCATATATTTT. Its translation: CASSLDGVGNTIYF.

V usage is TRBV28 and J usage is TRBJ2-1; 11 positions match TRBD2. Germline CDR1 MDHEN, CDR2 SYDVKM. J gave up 6 bases and V 6 bases, and 7 bases lay outside the gene matches. CDR3 length: 15 amino acids. In DNA form, the CDR3 reads TGTGCCAGCAGGGATAGCGGGAGGGCCGCCAATGAGCAGTTCTTC. Protein sequence: CASRDSGRAANEQFF.

The V and J genes are TRBV7-2 and TRBJ1-5; D gene uncertain. The CDR3 sequence is 13 residues long. V was shortened by 3 bases and J by 7 bases, with 10 bases between the two germline ends. CDR1 is SGHTA, CDR2 FQGNSA, per germline. The CDR3 here is CASSFFTRQPQHF. As DNA, the CDR3 is TGTGCCAGCAGCTTCTTTACGCGGCAGCCCCAGCATTTT.

CDR3 loop: CASSPGQPIYNEKLFF. CDR3 DNA sequence: TGTGCCAGTAGCCCGGGACAGCCTATTTACAATGAAAAACTGTTTTTT. The rearrangement uses TRBV19 and TRBJ1-4; 7 nucleotides line up with TRBD1. The germline V gene has CDR1 LNHDA and CDR2 SQIVND (reference sequence). V shed 6 bases, J shed 5 bases, and the junction held 12 bases outside the gene matches. This CDR3 is built from 16 residues.

This clone showed up just a few times. The chain carries TRBV5-1 and TRBJ1-6; D is possibly TRBD1 (5 bases). Germline V lookup: CDR1 SGHRS, CDR2 YFSETQ. This CDR3 contains 14 residues. Trimming pared 1 base from V and 7 bases from J, leaving 9 bases between. The CDR3 protein is CASSLLTENSPLHF. For the CDR3, the DNA is TGCGCCAGCAGCTTGTTGACAGAAAATTCACCCCTCCACTTT.

The V gene is TRBV6-4, the J gene TRBJ2-7; possibly TRBD1 for D (6 bases). Trimming shortened V by 1 base and J by 2 bases, and 18 bases separated the two germline ends. The germline gives CDR1 MRHNA, CDR2 SNTAGT. The CDR3 runs 17 residues. The CDR3 nucleotides read TGTGCCAGCAGTGACTTCAGGGGCAAACACCCCGCCTACGAGCAGTACTTC. Translating gives CASSDFRGKHPAYEQYF.